A selection of T cell receptor beta chains follows, all from one sample in a study of a mutant IDH1 vaccine in newly diagnosed glioma. Assay: immunoSEQ multiplex PCR; the TCRdb copy retains only in-frame clones and omits some. The data hold 85,000 to 100,000 clones, with around 77% observed a single time. Sequenced here: PBMCs, sampled from a glioma patient treated with radiotherapy, temozolomide or both. The source of these receptors is a man in his forties with glioma. The CDR3 runs from the conserved cysteine through the conserved F or W. A D gene is named only where the DNA matches it firmly. Not every row has a clone size; where given, it reads once, few, many or a size class.

size: -; D: TRBD1; V: TRBV4-1; J: TRBJ2-2; CDR3: CASSQPPCGAGGNTGELFF; DNA: TGCGCCAGCAGCCAACCTCCTTGTGGGGCAGGGGGTAACACCGGGGAGCTGTTTTTT
size: -; D: -; V: TRBV6-6; J: TRBJ1-2; CDR3: CASTPSNYGYTF; DNA: TGTGCCAGCACCCCATCCAACTATGGCTACACCTTC
size: -; D: -; V: TRBV6-1; J: TRBJ1-6; CDR3: CASRVSSSYNSPLHF; DNA: TGTGCCAGCAGGGTTTCTAGCTCCTATAATTCACCCCTCCACTTT
size: -; D: TRBD1; V: TRBV15; J: TRBJ2-7; CDR3: CATSSPRGDRAPEQYF; DNA: TGTGCCACCAGCAGTCCCAGGGGGGACAGGGCTCCCGAGCAGTACTTC
size: once; D: -; V: TRBV28; J: TRBJ1-2; CDR3: CASSFRVYYGYTF; DNA: TGTGCCAGCAGTTTCAGGGTCTACTATGGCTACACCTTC
size: -; D: -; V: TRBV7-7; J: TRBJ2-1; CDR3: CASSLRLVGNEQFF; DNA: TGTGCTAGCAGCTTACGCCTAGTGGGCAATGAGCAGTTCTTC
size: -; D: TRBD1; V: TRBV11-2; J: TRBJ2-6; CDR3: CASSLDVRQGALGANVLTF; DNA: TGTGCCAGCAGCTTAGATGTGAGACAGGGGGCGCTTGGGGCCAACGTCCTGACTTTC
size: -; D: -; V: TRBV27; J: TRBJ2-7; CDR3: CASSFIPGEQYF; DNA: TGTGCCAGCAGTTTTATTCCGGGCGAGCAGTACTTC
size: -; D: -; V: TRBV29-1; J: TRBJ1-2; CDR3: CSESQASYGYTF; DNA: TGCAGCGAGAGCCAAGCTAGCTATGGCTACACCTTC
size: once; D: TRBD1; V: TRBV15; J: TRBJ2-2; CDR3: CATRTGGNTGELFF; DNA: TGTGCCACCAGGACAGGGGGGAACACCGGGGAGCTGTTTTTT
size: -; D: TRBD1; V: TRBV5-6; J: TRBJ2-7; CDR3: CASSSTGQGGYEQYF; DNA: TGTGCCAGCAGCTCCACAGGACAGGGTGGCTACGAGCAGTACTTC
size: -; D: -; V: TRBV27; J: TRBJ2-2; CDR3: CASSFTQKTGELFF; DNA: TGTGCCAGCAGTTTTACACAAAAGACCGGGGAGCTGTTTTTT
size: once; D: TRBD2; V: TRBV28; J: TRBJ2-7; CDR3: CASTLAGEGYEQYF; DNA: TGTGCCAGCACCCTAGCGGGAGAAGGGTACGAGCAGTACTTC
size: -; D: -; V: TRBV14; J: TRBJ1-1; CDR3: CASSLPMGYTEAFF; DNA: TGTGCCAGCAGCCTCCCTATGGGTTACACTGAAGCTTTCTTT
size: -; D: TRBD1; V: TRBV7-9; J: TRBJ1-4; CDR3: CAIRQGADEKLFF; DNA: TGTGCCATCAGACAGGGGGCGGATGAAAAACTGTTTTTT
size: -; D: -; V: TRBV5-5; J: TRBJ1-2; CDR3: CASSLVRGAGGYTF; DNA: TGTGCCAGCAGCTTGGTGCGGGGGGCTGGTGGCTACACCTTC
size: once; D: -; V: TRBV7-3; J: TRBJ2-3; CDR3: CASSSGHSTDTQYF; DNA: TGTGCCAGCAGCTCGGGACATAGCACAGATACGCAGTATTTT
size: -; D: TRBD2; V: TRBV15; J: TRBJ2-5; CDR3: CATSRAGGAETQYF; DNA: TGTGCCACCAGCAGAGCGGGGGGGGCCGAGACCCAGTACTTC
size: -; D: -; V: TRBV5-1; J: TRBJ2-3; CDR3: CASSLVSGDTQYF; DNA: TGCGCCAGCAGCTTGGTCAGTGGAGATACGCAGTATTTT
size: -; D: TRBD2; V: TRBV5-1; J: TRBJ2-2; CDR3: CASSLDVPGLAGGLGTGELFF; DNA: TGCGCCAGCAGCTTGGACGTCCCGGGACTAGCGGGAGGGCTAGGCACCGGGGAGCTGTTTTTT
size: -; D: -; V: TRBV9; J: TRBJ2-6; CDR3: CASSVEPGANVLTF; DNA: TGTGCCAGCAGCGTAGAACCTGGGGCCAACGTCCTGACTTTC
size: once; D: -; V: TRBV28; J: TRBJ2-7; CDR3: CASSFPPGYEQYF; DNA: TGTGCCAGCAGCTTCCCTCCAGGCTACGAGCAGTACTTC
size: once; D: -; V: TRBV5-4; J: TRBJ2-5; CDR3: CASSLGTSEETQYF; DNA: TGTGCCAGCAGCTTAGGCACCTCCGAAGAGACCCAGTACTTC
size: once; D: -; V: TRBV21-1; J: TRBJ2-7; CDR3: CANPGSEASYEQYF; DNA: TGTGCCAACCCCGGGTCGGAGGCGTCCTACGAGCAGTACTTC
size: few; D: -; V: TRBV5-4; J: TRBJ1-1; CDR3: CASSGGRGGAGTEAFF; DNA: TGTGCCAGCAGCGGGGGTCGGGGGGGCGCGGGCACTGAAGCTTTCTTT
size: -; D: -; V: TRBV19; J: TRBJ2-2; CDR3: CASRTGFGGELFF; DNA: TGTGCCAGTAGAACAGGGTTTGGCGGGGAGCTGTTTTTT
size: -; D: -; V: TRBV7-2; J: TRBJ2-5; CDR3: CASSSRAGWGETQYF; DNA: TGTGCCAGCAGCTCCCGAGCTGGATGGGGCGAGACCCAGTACTTC
size: -; D: TRBD1; V: TRBV5-1; J: TRBJ2-1; CDR3: CASSLYGTGELSSYNEQFF; DNA: TGCGCCAGCAGCTTATACGGGACAGGGGAACTAAGCTCCTACAATGAGCAGTTCTTC
size: -; D: -; V: TRBV27; J: TRBJ1-1; CDR3: CASSLVSGNTEAFF; DNA: TGTGCCAGCAGTTTAGTCTCCGGAAACACTGAAGCTTTCTTT
size: -; D: TRBD1; V: TRBV29-1; J: TRBJ2-5; CDR3: CSVAQGQETQYF; DNA: TGCAGCGTCGCACAGGGGCAAGAGACCCAGTACTTC
size: -; D: -; V: TRBV5-4; J: TRBJ2-5; CDR3: CASSSTGLGRRETQYF; DNA: TGTGCCAGCAGCTCGACCGGACTCGGCCGCCGAGAGACCCAGTACTTC
size: -; D: TRBD1; V: TRBV27; J: TRBJ1-5; CDR3: CASSLRGGPNQPQHF; DNA: TGTGCCAGCAGTTTAAGAGGGGGCCCAAATCAGCCCCAGCATTTT
size: -; D: -; V: TRBV7-9; J: TRBJ1-1; CDR3: CASSFGTLAFF; DNA: TGTGCCAGCAGCTTCGGGACACTAGCTTTCTTT
size: -; D: -; V: TRBV15; J: TRBJ1-5; CDR3: CATSRGPPGGLSNQPQHF; DNA: TGTGCCACCAGCAGAGGTCCCCCGGGAGGGTTAAGCAATCAGCCCCAGCATTTT
size: -; D: -; V: TRBV5-1; J: TRBJ2-1; CDR3: CASSLVRYNEQFF; DNA: TGCGCCAGCAGCTTGGTTCGCTATAATGAGCAGTTCTTC
size: -; D: TRBD2; V: TRBV4-1; J: TRBJ2-3; CDR3: CASSQGGLAPDTQYF; DNA: TGCGCCAGCAGCCAAGGGGGACTAGCGCCAGATACGCAGTATTTT
size: -; D: -; V: TRBV2; J: TRBJ1-2; CDR3: CASSEWGGSSYGYTF; DNA: TGTGCCAGCAGCGAATGGGGGGGGAGTAGCTATGGCTACACCTTC
size: -; D: TRBD1; V: TRBV15; J: TRBJ1-2; CDR3: CATSPWTGDGYTF; DNA: TGTGCCACCAGCCCTTGGACAGGGGATGGCTACACCTTC
size: -; D: TRBD1; V: TRBV28; J: TRBJ2-7; CDR3: CASSFNRWDRTAEQYF; DNA: TGTGCCAGCAGTTTCAACCGGTGGGACAGGACCGCCGAGCAGTACTTC
size: -; D: TRBD1; V: TRBV6-5; J: TRBJ1-2; CDR3: CASSYRTGVRGYTF; DNA: TGTGCCAGCAGTTATCGGACAGGGGTTCGGGGCTACACCTTC
size: once; D: -; V: TRBV7-2; J: TRBJ1-4; CDR3: CASSLARGRLGGYNEKLFF; DNA: TGTGCCAGCAGCTTAGCCCGGGGCCGGCTTGGCGGCTATAATGAAAAACTGTTTTTT
size: -; D: -; V: TRBV5-1; J: TRBJ2-5; CDR3: CASSLSGTEETQYF; DNA: TGCGCCAGCAGCTTGTCGGGGACGGAAGAGACCCAGTACTTC
size: -; D: -; V: TRBV6-1; J: TRBJ2-7; CDR3: CASRMEAGGYEQYF; DNA: TGTGCCAGCAGGATGGAAGCAGGTGGCTACGAGCAGTACTTC
size: -; D: TRBD1; V: TRBV5-6; J: TRBJ2-1; CDR3: CASSSGQGRRNEQFF; DNA: TGTGCCAGCAGCAGCGGACAGGGGAGGCGCAATGAGCAGTTCTTC
size: few; D: -; V: TRBV4-2; J: TRBJ2-7; CDR3: CASSQEGGLEPSYEQYF; DNA: TGTGCCAGCAGCCAAGAGGGTGGTCTAGAGCCCTCCTACGAGCAGTACTTC
size: -; D: -; V: TRBV7-2; J: TRBJ1-1; CDR3: CASSLVGVRTEAFF; DNA: TGTGCCAGCAGCTTAGTCGGGGTTCGGACTGAAGCTTTCTTT
size: -; D: TRBD1; V: TRBV6-1; J: TRBJ1-1; CDR3: CASSGRDRINTEAFF; DNA: TGTGCCAGCAGTGGCCGGGACAGGATAAACACTGAAGCTTTCTTT
size: few; D: -; V: TRBV11-2; J: TRBJ1-2; CDR3: CASSLAPYGYTF; DNA: TGTGCCAGCAGCTTAGCTCCGTATGGCTACACCTTC
size: -; D: -; V: TRBV5-1; J: TRBJ2-7; CDR3: CASSLEGRRSYEQYF; DNA: TGCGCCAGCAGCTTGGAGGGACGTCGGTCCTACGAGCAGTACTTC
size: -; D: TRBD1; V: TRBV18; J: TRBJ2-7; CDR3: CASSPNSGTAYEQYF; DNA: TGTGCCAGCTCACCTAACTCCGGGACAGCATACGAGCAGTACTTC
size: -; D: -; V: TRBV27; J: TRBJ1-5; CDR3: CASSWGAGTNQPQHF; DNA: TGTGCCAGCAGTTGGGGGGCAGGGACGAATCAGCCCCAGCATTTT
size: -; D: TRBD1; V: TRBV15; J: TRBJ1-2; CDR3: CATSTGGFSGYTF; DNA: TGTGCCACCAGTACAGGGGGTTTCTCTGGCTACACCTTC
size: -; D: TRBD2; V: TRBV4-1; J: TRBJ2-7; CDR3: CASSHLGGRRGEQYF; DNA: TGCGCCAGCAGCCACTTGGGCGGGAGAAGGGGCGAGCAGTACTTC
size: -; D: TRBD1; V: TRBV25-1; J: TRBJ2-7; CDR3: CASSRTGTYEQYF; DNA: TGTGCCAGCAGCCGGACAGGTACCTACGAGCAGTACTTC
size: -; D: -; V: TRBV14; J: TRBJ1-5; CDR3: CASSQDRDPPGQPQHF; DNA: TGTGCCAGCAGCCAGGACCGGGACCCCCCTGGTCAGCCCCAGCATTTT
size: -; D: -; V: TRBV18; J: TRBJ2-3; CDR3: CASSPPPADTQYF; DNA: TGTGCCAGCTCACCCCCACCAGCGGATACGCAGTATTTT
size: -; D: -; V: TRBV11-2; J: TRBJ1-2; CDR3: CASSLRNTGSGYTF; DNA: TGTGCCAGCAGCCTACGGAACACAGGGTCTGGCTACACCTTC